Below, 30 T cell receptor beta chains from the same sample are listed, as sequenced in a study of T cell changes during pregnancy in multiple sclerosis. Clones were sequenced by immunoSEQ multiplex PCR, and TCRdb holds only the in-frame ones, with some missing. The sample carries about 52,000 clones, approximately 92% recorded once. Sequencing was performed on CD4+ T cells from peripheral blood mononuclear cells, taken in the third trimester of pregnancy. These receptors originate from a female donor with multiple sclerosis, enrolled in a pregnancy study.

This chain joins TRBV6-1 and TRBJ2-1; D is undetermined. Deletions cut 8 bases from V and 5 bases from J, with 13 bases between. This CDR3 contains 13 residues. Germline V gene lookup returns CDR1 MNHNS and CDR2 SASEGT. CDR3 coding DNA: TGTGCCAGCTACGGTGCAAACGACAATGAGCAGTTCTTC. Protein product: CASYGANDNEQFF.

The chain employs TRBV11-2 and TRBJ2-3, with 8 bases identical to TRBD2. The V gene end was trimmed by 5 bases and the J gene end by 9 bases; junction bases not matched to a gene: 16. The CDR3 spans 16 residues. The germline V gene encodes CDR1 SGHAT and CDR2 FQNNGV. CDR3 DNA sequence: TGTGCCAGCAGCCCAATAGCGGGGCCGAGGGTGTCAACGCAGTATTTT. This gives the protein CASSPIAGPRVSTQYF.

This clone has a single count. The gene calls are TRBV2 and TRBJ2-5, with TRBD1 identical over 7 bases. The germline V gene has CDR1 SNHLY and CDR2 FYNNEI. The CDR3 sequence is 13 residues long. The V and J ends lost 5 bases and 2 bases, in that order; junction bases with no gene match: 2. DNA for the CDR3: TGTGCCAGCAGTAGGGACAGACAAGAGACCCAGTACTTC. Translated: CASSRDRQETQYF. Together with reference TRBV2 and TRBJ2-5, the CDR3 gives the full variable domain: EPEVTQTPSHQVTQMGQEVILRCVPISNHLYFYWYRQILGQKVEFLVSFYNNEISEKSEIFDDQFSVERPDGSNFTLKIRSTKLEDSAMYFCASSRDRQETQYFGPGTRLLVL.

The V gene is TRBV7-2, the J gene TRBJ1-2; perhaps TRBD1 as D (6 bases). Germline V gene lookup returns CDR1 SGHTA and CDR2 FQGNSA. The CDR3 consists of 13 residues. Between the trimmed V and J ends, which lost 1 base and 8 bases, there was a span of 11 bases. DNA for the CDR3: TGTGCCAGCAGCTTAGAACAGGGCAGGGGCTACACCTTC. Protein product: CASSLEQGRGYTF.

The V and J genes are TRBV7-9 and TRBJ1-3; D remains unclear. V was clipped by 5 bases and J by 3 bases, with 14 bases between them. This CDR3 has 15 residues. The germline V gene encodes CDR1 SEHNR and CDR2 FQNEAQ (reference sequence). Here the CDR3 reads CASSPPFRFGNTIYF. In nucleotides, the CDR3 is TGTGCCAGCAGCCCCCCTTTCAGGTTTGGAAACACCATATATTTT.

The CDR3 DNA follows: TGTGCTAGTGGTTTGGAGGACAGAAACAATCAGCCCCAGCATTTT. Amino acid sequence: CASGLEDRNNQPQHF. This chain links TRBV12-5 with TRBJ1-5, with TRBD1 as a possible D gene (6 bases). V was shortened by 1 base and J by 3 bases, with 10 bases between the two germline ends. Germline CDR1 LGHNT, CDR2 FRNRAP. The CDR3 is made up of 15 amino acids.

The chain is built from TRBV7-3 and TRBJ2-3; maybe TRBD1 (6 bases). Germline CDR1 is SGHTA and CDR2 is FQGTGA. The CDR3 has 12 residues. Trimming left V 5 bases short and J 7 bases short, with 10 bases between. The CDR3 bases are TGTGCCAGCAGCCCCGACAGGTATACGCAGTATTTT. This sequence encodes CASSPDRYTQYF.

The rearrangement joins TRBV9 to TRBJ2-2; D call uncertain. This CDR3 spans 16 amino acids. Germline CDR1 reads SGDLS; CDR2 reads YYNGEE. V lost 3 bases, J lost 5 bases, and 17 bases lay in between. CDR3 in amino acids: CASSGLGQKRTGELFF. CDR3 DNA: TGTGCCAGCAGCGGCCTTGGGCAGAAAAGAACCGGGGAGCTGTTTTTT.

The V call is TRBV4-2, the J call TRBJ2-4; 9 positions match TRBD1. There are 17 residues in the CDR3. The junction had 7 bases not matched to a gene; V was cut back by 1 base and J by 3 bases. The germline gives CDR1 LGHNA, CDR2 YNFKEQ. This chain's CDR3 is CASSQGTGGYGKNIQYF. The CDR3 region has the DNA TGTGCCAGCAGCCAAGGTACAGGGGGCTACGGCAAAAACATTCAGTACTTC.

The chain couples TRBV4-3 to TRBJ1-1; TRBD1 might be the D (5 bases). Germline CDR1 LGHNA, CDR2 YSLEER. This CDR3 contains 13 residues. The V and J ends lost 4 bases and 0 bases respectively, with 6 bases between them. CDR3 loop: CASSPQVNTEAFF. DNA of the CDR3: TGCGCCAGCAGCCCACAGGTGAACACTGAAGCTTTCTTT.

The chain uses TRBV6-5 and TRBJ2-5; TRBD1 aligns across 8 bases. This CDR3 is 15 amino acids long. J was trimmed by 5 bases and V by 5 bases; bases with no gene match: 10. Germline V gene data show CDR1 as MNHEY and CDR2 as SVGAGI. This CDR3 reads CASSTRRTGSETQYF. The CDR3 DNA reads TGTGCCAGCAGTACCCGAAGGACAGGGTCGGAGACCCAGTACTTC.

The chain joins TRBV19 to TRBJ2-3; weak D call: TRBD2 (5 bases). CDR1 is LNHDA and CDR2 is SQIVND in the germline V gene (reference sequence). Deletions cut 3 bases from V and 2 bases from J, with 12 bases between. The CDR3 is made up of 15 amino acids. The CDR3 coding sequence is TGTGCCAGTAGTATCCGAGGGAGCCTCACAGATACGCAGTATTTT. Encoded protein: CASSIRGSLTDTQYF.

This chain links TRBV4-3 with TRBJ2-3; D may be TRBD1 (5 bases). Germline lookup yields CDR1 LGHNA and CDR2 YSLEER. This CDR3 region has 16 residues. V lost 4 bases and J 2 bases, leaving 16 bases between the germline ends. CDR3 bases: TGCGCCAGCAGCCCAAATTGGGGCAGGGCCACAGATACGCAGTATTTT. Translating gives CASSPNWGRATDTQYF.

The CDR3 DNA reads TGTGCCAGTAGTTCTACACAACCAGCGATCTATGGCTACACCTTC. It specifies CASSSTQPAIYGYTF. V and J are TRBV19 and TRBJ1-2; D ambiguous. Germline V lookup: CDR1 LNHDA, CDR2 SQIVND (reference sequence). The CDR3 totals 15 residues. Trimming cost V 5 bases and J 4 bases, with 17 bases left between them.

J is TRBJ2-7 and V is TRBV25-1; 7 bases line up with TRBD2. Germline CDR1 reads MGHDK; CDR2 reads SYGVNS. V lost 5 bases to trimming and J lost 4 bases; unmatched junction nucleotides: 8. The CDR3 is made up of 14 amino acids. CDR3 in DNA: TGTGCCAGCAGTTCCCGATCCGGGGGGTACGAGCAGTACTTC. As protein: CASSSRSGGYEQYF.

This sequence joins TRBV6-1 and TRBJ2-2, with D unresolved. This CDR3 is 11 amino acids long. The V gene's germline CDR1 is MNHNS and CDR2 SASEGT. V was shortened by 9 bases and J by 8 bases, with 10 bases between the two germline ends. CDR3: CASRLGGELFF. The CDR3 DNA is TGTGCCAGTAGACTCGGAGGGGAGCTGTTTTTT.

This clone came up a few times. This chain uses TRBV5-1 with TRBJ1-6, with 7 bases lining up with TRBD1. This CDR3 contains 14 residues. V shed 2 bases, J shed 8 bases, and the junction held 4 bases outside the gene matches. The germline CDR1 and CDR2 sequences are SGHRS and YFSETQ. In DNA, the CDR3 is TGCGCCAGCAGCTTAGGGGGCTCAGATTCACCCCTCCACTTT. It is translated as CASSLGGSDSPLHF.

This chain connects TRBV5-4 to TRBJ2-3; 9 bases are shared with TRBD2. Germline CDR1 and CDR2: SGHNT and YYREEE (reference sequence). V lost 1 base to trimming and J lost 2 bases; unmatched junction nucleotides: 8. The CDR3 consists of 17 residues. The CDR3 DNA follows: TGTGCCAGCAGCTTGCCGGGGGCGGGGGGGTCCACAGATACGCAGTATTTT. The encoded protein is CASSLPGAGGSTDTQYF.

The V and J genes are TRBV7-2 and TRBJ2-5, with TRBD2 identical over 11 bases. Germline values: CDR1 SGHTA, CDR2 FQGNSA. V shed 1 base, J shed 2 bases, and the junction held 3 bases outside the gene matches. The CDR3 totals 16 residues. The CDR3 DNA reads TGTGCCAGCAGCTTAGGACTAGCGGGGTTACAAGAGACCCAGTACTTC. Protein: CASSLGLAGLQETQYF.

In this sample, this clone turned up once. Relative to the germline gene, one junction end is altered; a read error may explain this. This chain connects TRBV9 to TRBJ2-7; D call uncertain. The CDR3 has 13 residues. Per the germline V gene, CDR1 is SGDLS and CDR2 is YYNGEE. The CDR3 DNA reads TGTGCCAGCACCGTAGGCCCCGGTTACGAGCAGTACTTC. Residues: CASTVGPGYEQYF.

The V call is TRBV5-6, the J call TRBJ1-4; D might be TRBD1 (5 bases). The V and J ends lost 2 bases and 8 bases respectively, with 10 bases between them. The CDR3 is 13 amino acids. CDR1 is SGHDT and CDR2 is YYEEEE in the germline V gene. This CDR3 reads CASSLTTGEKLFF. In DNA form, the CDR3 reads TGTGCCAGCAGCTTAACAACAGGAGAAAAACTGTTTTTT.

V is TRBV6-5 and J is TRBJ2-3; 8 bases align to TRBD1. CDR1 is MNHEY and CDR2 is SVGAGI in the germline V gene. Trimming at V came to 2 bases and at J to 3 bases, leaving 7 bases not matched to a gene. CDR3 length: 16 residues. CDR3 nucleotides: TGTGCCAGCAGTTACGGGACAGGCCACATGACAGATACGCAGTATTTT. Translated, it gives CASSYGTGHMTDTQYF.

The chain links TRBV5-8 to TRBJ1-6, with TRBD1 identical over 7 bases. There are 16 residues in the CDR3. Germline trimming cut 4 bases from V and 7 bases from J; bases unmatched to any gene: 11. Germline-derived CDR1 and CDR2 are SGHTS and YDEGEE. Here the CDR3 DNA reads TGTGCCAGCAGCCTAGCCGACAGGGCAGGAAATTCACCCCTCCACTTT. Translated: CASSLADRAGNSPLHF.

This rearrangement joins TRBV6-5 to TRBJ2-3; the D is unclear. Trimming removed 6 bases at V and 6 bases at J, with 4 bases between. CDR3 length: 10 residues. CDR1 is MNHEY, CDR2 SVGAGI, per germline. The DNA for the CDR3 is TGTGCCAGCAGCGGGGATACGCAGTATTTT. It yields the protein CASSGDTQYF.

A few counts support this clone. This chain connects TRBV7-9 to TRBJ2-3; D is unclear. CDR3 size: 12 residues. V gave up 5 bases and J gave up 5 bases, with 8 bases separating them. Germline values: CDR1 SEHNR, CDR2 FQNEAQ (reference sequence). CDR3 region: CASSPSGDTQYF. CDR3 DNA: TGTGCCAGCAGCCCCTCAGGAGATACGCAGTATTTT.

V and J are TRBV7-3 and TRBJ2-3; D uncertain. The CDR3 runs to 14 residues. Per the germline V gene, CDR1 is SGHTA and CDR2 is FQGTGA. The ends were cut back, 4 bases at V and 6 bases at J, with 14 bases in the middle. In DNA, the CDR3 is TGTGCCAGCAGCTCGTTTGGCTCATGGGATACGCAGTATTTT. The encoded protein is CASSSFGSWDTQYF.

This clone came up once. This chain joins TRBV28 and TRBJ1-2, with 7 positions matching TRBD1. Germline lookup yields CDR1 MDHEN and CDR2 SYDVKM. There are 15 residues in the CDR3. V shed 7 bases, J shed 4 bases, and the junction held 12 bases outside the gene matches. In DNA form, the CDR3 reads TGTGCCAGCATCATGGCGGCCCAGGGGGGCTATGGCTACACCTTC. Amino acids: CASIMAAQGGYGYTF.

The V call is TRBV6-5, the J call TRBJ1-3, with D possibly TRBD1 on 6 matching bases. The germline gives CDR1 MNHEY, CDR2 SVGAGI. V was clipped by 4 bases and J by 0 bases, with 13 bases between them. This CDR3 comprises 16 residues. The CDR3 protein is CASSFQGFGSGNTIYF. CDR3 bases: TGTGCCAGCAGTTTCCAGGGGTTCGGCTCTGGAAACACCATATATTTT.

The CDR3 coding sequence is TGTGCCAGCAGTTACCAAACAGGGGGCCCTAATGAAAAACTGTTTTTT. Protein product: CASSYQTGGPNEKLFF. The rearrangement joins TRBV6-5 to TRBJ1-4; 9 bases line up with TRBD1. V gave up 2 bases and J gave up 3 bases; unmatched junction bases: 4. The CDR3 length is 16 residues. Per germline, CDR1 MNHEY and CDR2 SVGAGI.

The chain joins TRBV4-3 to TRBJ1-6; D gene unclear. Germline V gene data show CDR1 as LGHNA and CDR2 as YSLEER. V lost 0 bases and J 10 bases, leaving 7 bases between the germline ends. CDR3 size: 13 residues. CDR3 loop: CASSQDRGSPLHF. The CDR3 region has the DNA TGCGCCAGCAGCCAAGATCGAGGGTCACCCCTCCACTTT.